This T cell receptor (beta chain) was identified in a study of T cell responses to AZD1222 COVID-19 vaccine. Overall study results and limits: Vaccine-associated CD4 TCRs ranged over spike, dominating at 160-218 and 743-854. It should be noted that donors were predominantly white British and more often female, and clonal diversity was possibly underestimated. Every sample of the repertoires postdated the peak T cell response.

Comment on this clone: Its antigen remains unidentified.

Trimming cost V 0 bases and J 8 bases, with 12 bases left between them. The germline V gene has CDR1 SGHAT and CDR2 FQNNGV. The CDR3 totals 14 residues. Repertoires were generated with immunoSEQ multiplex PCR, while TCRdb's copy carries only in-frame clones and drops some. This sample carries fewer than 200,000 clones, approximately 86% of them seen once, and the ten largest clones take roughly 10%. The TCR was taken from an adult who received the AZD1222 COVID-19 vaccine. Here the sequenced sample was peripheral blood, taken 28 days after the second AZD1222 dose. The chain is built from TRBV11-2 and TRBJ2-3, with D possibly being TRBD2 (5 bases). CDR3 in DNA: TGTGCCAGCAGCTTAGAGTCCGGACGGGGTACGCAGTATTTT. It is translated as CASSLESGRGTQYF.